This entry concerns a single T cell receptor (beta chain). The entry originates in a study of blood T cell repertoires in COVID-19. For the study at large: Both acute and convalescent COVID-19 samples were obtained from the United States, Italy and Spain. PBMCs, B-cell-depleted T cells, or T cells were the source of the cDNA or gDNA that made up the material.

Participants spanned ages about 18 to 95 years and resided in roughly 22 US areas. Original data processing: For nucleated cells, counts were estimated from reference gene primer amplification. TCRdb keeps only in-frame clones here, not all; method: immunoSEQ multiplex PCR. V and J calls and clone size follow that table, whereas D and trimming were derived from the DNA. The sample shows 350,000 or so clones, roughly 84% of them seen only once. The V and J ends lost 4 bases and 11 bases respectively, with 9 bases between them. The CDR3 extends over 11 amino acids. The clonotype was recovered from a woman aged 30 to 39 who had recovered from COVID-19. The chain uses TRBV12-3 or TRBV12-4 and TRBJ1-3; the D gene is possibly TRBD1 (5 bases). The specimen sequenced was PBMCs or T cells enriched from blood (not recorded which). For the CDR3, the DNA is TGTGCCAGCAGTTCCGCCAGGGCCATATATTTT. Protein: CASSSARAIYF.